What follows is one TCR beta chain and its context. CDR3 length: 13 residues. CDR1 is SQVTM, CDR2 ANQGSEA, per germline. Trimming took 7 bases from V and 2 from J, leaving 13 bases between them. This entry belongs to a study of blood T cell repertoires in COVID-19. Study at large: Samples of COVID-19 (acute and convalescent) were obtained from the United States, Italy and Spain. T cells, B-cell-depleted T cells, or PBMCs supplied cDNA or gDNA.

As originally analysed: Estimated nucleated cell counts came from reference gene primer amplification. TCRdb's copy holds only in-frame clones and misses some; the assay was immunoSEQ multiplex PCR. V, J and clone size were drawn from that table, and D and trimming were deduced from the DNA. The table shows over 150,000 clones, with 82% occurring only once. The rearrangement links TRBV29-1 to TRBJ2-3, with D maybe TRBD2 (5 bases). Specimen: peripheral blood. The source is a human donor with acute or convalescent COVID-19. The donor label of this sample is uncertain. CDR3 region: CSAEGDYTDTQYF. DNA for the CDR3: TGCAGCGCCGAGGGAGATTACACAGATACGCAGTATTTT.